Listed here are 6 T cell receptor beta chains from one sample, sequenced in a study of metastatic and nonmetastatic thyroid tumors. Ahead of thyroid surgery, no patient had received treatment of any kind. MiXCR re-clonotyped the PCR reads for TCRdb. The sample has tens of thousands of clones; less than 25% are singletons. Sequencing was performed on blood. Receptors were obtained from a female donor with papillary thyroid cancer or a benign thyroid nodule (not recorded which). Some clones in this sample may be carry-over from other donors' samples.

Regarding this clone: A read error may be the cause here, since a much bigger clone is one base away. The limits of the CDR3 on the DNA are not certain, so only TCRdb's listed CDR3 is given. The V and J genes are TRBV5-6 and TRBJ1-5; the DNA was not used to check the table's D call, TRBD1. The germline V gene has CDR1 SGHDT and CDR2 YYEEEE. The CDR3 length is 16 residues, termini included. The CDR3 spells CASSLVGQGAYQPQNF.

There are a few counts of this clone. The chain is built from TRBV19 and TRBJ2-7; possible D gene TRBD1, 8 bases. The V gene lost 5 bases and the J gene lost 0 bases, with 14 bases spanning the gap. Germline V gives CDR1 LNHDA, CDR2 SQIVND (reference sequence). This CDR3 region has 15 residues. CDR3 sequence: CASSGGDRSSYEQYF. In DNA, the CDR3 is TGTGCCAGTAGTGGGGGGGACAGGAGCTCCTACGAGCAGTACTTC. Full variable domain (outside the CDR3, taken from reference TRBV19 and TRBJ2-7): DGGITQSPKYLFRKEGQNVTLSCEQNLNHDAMYWYRQDPGQGLRLIYYSQIVNDFQKGDIAEGYSVSREKKESFPLTVTSAQKNPTAFYLCASSGGDRSSYEQYFGPGTRLTVT.

Here the CDR3 reads CASSFGNEISGYTF. DNA of the CDR3: TGTGCCAGCAGTTTCGGGAACGAGATTTCTGGCTACACCTTC. This chain uses TRBV6-5 with TRBJ1-2; D is ambiguous. Trimming took 4 bases from V and 7 from J, leaving 16 bases between them. The CDR3 contains 14 residues. In germline, CDR1 is MNHEY, CDR2 SVGAGI.

The CDR3 DNA is TGTGCCAGCACCTACGTGGAGGGGGTTGGCGAGCAGTACTTC. It yields the protein CASTYVEGVGEQYF. This rearrangement joins TRBV2 to TRBJ2-7; D assignment may be TRBD1 or TRBD2 (6 bases each). Looked up from germline, CDR1 is SNHLY and CDR2 is FYNNEI. This CDR3 is 14 amino acids long. V gave up 7 bases and J gave up 6 bases, with 19 bases separating them.

In its sample, this clone was seen many times. V is TRBV7-8 and J is TRBJ1-2, with 9 bases aligning to TRBD1. With V trimmed by 1 base and J by 4 bases, 4 bases remained unmatched. The germline CDR1 and CDR2 sequences are SGHVS and FQNEAQ. The CDR3 is 15 residues long. Here the CDR3 reads CASSLGTGASYGYTF. The DNA for the CDR3 is TGTGCCAGCAGCTTAGGGACAGGGGCGAGCTATGGCTACACCTTC. The full variable domain, rest sourced from reference TRBV7-8 and TRBJ1-2, is GAGVSQSPRYKVAKRGQDVALRCDPISGHVSLFWYQQALGQGPEFLTYFQNEAQLDKSGLPSDRFFAERPEGSVSTLKIQRTQQEDSAVYLCASSLGTGASYGYTFGSGTRLTVV.

As for this clone: An end of the junction differs from the germline gene, which may be a read error. The V call is TRBV4-2, the J call TRBJ2-3, with no clear D. The CDR3 contains 15 residues. Germline V gene data show CDR1 as LGHNA and CDR2 as YNFKEQ. CDR3 nucleotide sequence: TGTGCCAGCAGCCAAGCCGTCGGCTTCACAGATACGAAGTGTTTT. Its protein product is CASSQAVGFTDTKCF.